The 29 T cell receptor beta chains listed next were all sequenced from one sample in a study of shared T cell receptors in the human thymus. TCRdb's copy holds only in-frame clones and misses some; the assay was immunoSEQ multiplex PCR. The sample holds hundreds of thousands of clones, 80% to 90% seen once. These records were also assigned to another study, of human thymus T cells.

Input material: thymocytes. Every receptor here comes from a boy in the first two years of life with a congenital heart defect.

The chain links TRBV28 to TRBJ2-1, with TRBD1 identical over 11 bases. The CDR3 runs to 16 residues. Germline V gene lookup returns CDR1 MDHEN and CDR2 SYDVKM. Germline trimming cut 7 bases from V and 7 bases from J; bases unmatched to any gene: 12. The CDR3 nucleotides are TGTGCCAGCACTCTCAAACGGGACAGGGGGACAAATGAGCAGTTCTTC. Encoded protein: CASTLKRDRGTNEQFF.

The chain recombines TRBV29-1 with TRBJ2-7, with TRBD1 identical over 8 bases. This CDR3 spans 14 amino acids. The J segment lost 4 bases and the V segment lost 4 bases, leaving 9 bases of the junction unmatched. Germline CDR1 SQVTM, CDR2 ANQGSEA. DNA of the CDR3: TGCAGCGTTGGCGACAGGGGTCTACTGTACGAGCAGTACTTC. Translating gives CSVGDRGLLYEQYF.

This chain links TRBV15 with TRBJ2-4; maybe TRBD1 (6 bases). V was clipped by 5 bases and J by 1 base, with 9 bases between them. Per the germline V gene, CDR1 is LNHNV and CDR2 is YYDKDF (reference sequence). This CDR3 is 14 amino acids long. This chain's CDR3 is CATSGRGAKNIQYF. The CDR3 nucleotides read TGTGCCACCAGCGGCAGGGGCGCCAAAAACATTCAGTACTTC. Using reference TRBV15 and TRBJ2-4 for the parts outside the CDR3, the full variable domain is DAMVIQNPRYQVTQFGKPVTLSCSQTLNHNVMYWYQQKSSQAPKLLFHYYDKDFNNEADTPDNFQSRRPNTSFCFLDIRSPGLGDTAMYLCATSGRGAKNIQYFGAGTRLSVL.

This chain uses TRBV15 with TRBJ2-3, with D unresolved. The CDR3 is 15 amino acids. Deletions cut 4 bases from V and 2 bases from J, with 13 bases between. Germline values: CDR1 LNHNV, CDR2 YYDKDF (reference sequence). The CDR3 here is CATSKLGRTTDTQYF. In DNA, the CDR3 is TGTGCCACCAGCAAATTGGGCCGAACCACAGATACGCAGTATTTT.

This chain connects TRBV4-3 to TRBJ1-1, with TRBD1 identical over 9 bases. CDR1 is LGHNA, CDR2 YSLEER, per germline. Trimming took 0 bases from V and 4 from J; bases not matched to a gene: 18. The CDR3 extends over 20 amino acids. The CDR3 here is CASSQEGPYLQGAWVTEAFF. The CDR3 region has the DNA TGCGCCAGCAGCCAAGAAGGCCCCTATTTACAGGGGGCTTGGGTCACTGAAGCTTTCTTT.

The V gene is TRBV29-1, the J gene TRBJ2-7; 10 bases are a match to TRBD1. V lost 7 bases and J lost 3; bases outside the gene matches: 9. The CDR3 loop spans 14 amino acids. The germline V gene has CDR1 SQVTM and CDR2 ANQGSEA. CDR3 DNA: TGCAGCGCCACTGTAGGGACAGGGGACTACGAGCAGTACTTC. Encoded protein: CSATVGTGDYEQYF.

The rearrangement uses TRBV6-5 and TRBJ2-5, with a tentative D call TRBD2 (5 bases). CDR1 and CDR2 from the germline V gene are MNHEY and SVGAGI. This CDR3 comprises 14 residues. V lost 7 bases and J lost 3, with 15 bases in between. The CDR3 loop is CASTSGKREETQYF. The CDR3 DNA sequence: TGTGCCAGCACCTCGGGGAAGAGGGAAGAGACCCAGTACTTC.

Of note for this clone: Other DNA sequences from this sample encode an identical CDR3 as well. The CDR3 DNA reads TGTGCCAGCAGTTTTAGGCTAGCGGGTACCTACGAGCAGTACTTC. Encoded protein: CASSFRLAGTYEQYF. This chain uses TRBV28 with TRBJ2-7, with TRBD2 matching 8 bases. The CDR3 contains 15 residues. V was pared by 3 bases and J by 2 bases, with 6 bases of the junction left unmatched. Per the germline V gene, CDR1 is MDHEN and CDR2 is SYDVKM.

V gene TRBV28 combines with J gene TRBJ2-7; 8 bases line up with TRBD1. Germline V CDR1 and CDR2: MDHEN, SYDVKM. V trimming: 9 bases; J trimming: 3 bases; junction bases outside the gene matches: 7. The CDR3 runs to 13 residues. The CDR3 loop reads CASGQGGIYEQYF. CDR3 bases: TGTGCCAGTGGACAGGGAGGCATCTACGAGCAGTACTTC.

On this clone itself: Distinct nucleotide sequences in the sample also encode this CDR3. The chain recombines TRBV5-1 with TRBJ2-3; D is unresolved. The CDR3 runs 13 residues. The germline V and J ends were trimmed by 6 bases and 1 base, with 9 bases remaining between them. Germline V gene data show CDR1 as SGHRS and CDR2 as YFSETQ. This chain's CDR3 is CASTRQGTDTQYF. CDR3 in DNA: TGCGCCAGCACCCGGCAGGGCACAGATACGCAGTATTTT.

This chain uses TRBV4-2 with TRBJ2-3; D remains unclear. V was cut by 1 base and J by 2 bases, with 10 bases left in between. The germline V gene encodes CDR1 LGHNA and CDR2 YNFKEQ. The CDR3 has 15 residues. CDR3 bases: TGTGCCAGCAGCCAAGGTTTACTCCCCACAGATACGCAGTATTTT. It encodes CASSQGLLPTDTQYF.

The chain carries TRBV5-8 and TRBJ1-5, with a possible D match to TRBD1 (6 bases). The ends were cut back, 2 bases at V and 0 bases at J, with 9 bases in the middle. The V gene's germline CDR1 is SGHTS and CDR2 YDEGEE. CDR3 length: 15 amino acids. DNA for the CDR3: TGTGCCAGCAGCTTACAGGGCTATAGCAATCAGCCCCAGCATTTT. Translated: CASSLQGYSNQPQHF.

The chain uses TRBV10-3 and TRBJ1-1, with a possible D match to TRBD1 (5 bases). V was shortened by 6 bases and J by 4 bases, with 12 bases between the two germline ends. Germline V CDR1 and CDR2: ENHRY, SYGVKD. The CDR3 covers 13 residues. The CDR3 bases are TGTGCCATCAGACCCGACAGAGCCACTGAAGCTTTCTTT. Its translation: CAIRPDRATEAFF.

This sequence joins TRBV6-6 and TRBJ2-3, with 7 positions matching TRBD1. Germline trimming cut 1 base from V and 5 bases from J; bases unmatched to any gene: 3. CDR3 length: 14 residues. Germline values: CDR1 MNHNY, CDR2 SVGAGI (reference sequence). The CDR3 DNA is TGTGCCAGCAGTTACTTCGGGACAGAAGATACGCAGTATTTT. This gives the protein CASSYFGTEDTQYF.

The chain uses TRBV1 and TRBJ2-3; the table names TRBD1, a call not compared with the DNA. TRBV1 is assigned pseudogene status. This CDR3 spans 17 amino acids. CDR3 sequence: CTSSQVSAGEMTDTQYF. CDR3 nucleotide sequence: TGCACCAGCAGCCAAGTCTCGGCAGGGGAAATGACAGATACGCAGTATTTT.

The chain uses TRBV27 and TRBJ2-3; TRBD2 aligns across 15 bases. The CDR3 is made up of 20 amino acids. Germline V gives CDR1 MNHEY, CDR2 SMNVEV (reference sequence). Losses at the gene ends were 2 bases for V and 1 base for J; bases not matched to a gene: 10. Here the CDR3 reads CASSLGYGLAGGQGTDTQYF. CDR3 bases: TGTGCCAGCAGTTTAGGCTATGGACTAGCGGGGGGGCAGGGCACAGATACGCAGTATTTT.

This sequence joins TRBV5-4 and TRBJ2-1; 8 bases match TRBD2. J gave up 2 bases and V 3 bases, and 4 bases lay outside the gene matches. CDR1 and CDR2 from the germline V gene are SGHNT and YYREEE (reference sequence). The CDR3 spans 15 residues. The CDR3 protein is CASSSSGSAYNEQFF. CDR3 bases: TGTGCCAGCAGCTCCAGCGGGAGCGCCTACAATGAGCAGTTCTTC.

The chain employs TRBV7-9 and TRBJ1-2; 9 nucleotides agree with TRBD1. The CDR3 runs 16 residues. V dropped 4 bases and J dropped 8; count of bases not matched to a gene: 14. The V gene's germline CDR1 is SEHNR and CDR2 FQNEAQ (reference sequence). CDR3 residues: CASSSAYTGQGLGYTF. CDR3 in DNA: TGTGCCAGCAGCTCAGCATATACGGGACAGGGACTCGGCTACACCTTC.

The rearrangement links TRBV18 to TRBJ2-1; no reliable D call. Germline V gene lookup returns CDR1 KGHSH and CDR2 LQKENI. There are 12 residues in the CDR3. Deletions cut 2 bases from V and 8 bases from J, with 7 bases between. Here the CDR3 reads CASSPEIDEQFF. Here the CDR3 DNA reads TGTGCCAGCTCACCAGAAATAGATGAGCAGTTCTTC.

Regarding this clone: An end of the junction differs from the germline gene, which may be a read error. The chain carries TRBV5-4 and TRBJ2-6, with D maybe TRBD2 (7 bases). The germline V gene encodes CDR1 SGHNT and CDR2 YYREEE (reference sequence). This CDR3 has 16 residues. The CDR3 here is CASSLTGHAGANALTF. The DNA for the CDR3 is TGTGCCAGCAGCTTGACAGGACATGCGGGGGCCAACGCCCTGACTTTC.

The V gene is TRBV28, the J gene TRBJ1-2; 10 bases align to TRBD1. Looked up from germline, CDR1 is MDHEN and CDR2 is SYDVKM. The CDR3 contains 16 residues. V was pared by 0 bases and J by 4 bases, with 5 bases of the junction left unmatched. The CDR3 region is CASSLCDRGHCYGYTF. CDR3 DNA: TGTGCCAGCAGTTTATGCGACAGGGGGCATTGCTATGGCTACACCTTC.

This sequence joins TRBV5-5 and TRBJ1-2, with a tentative D call TRBD1 (6 bases). The V end was cut by 4 bases, the J end by 4 bases, with 14 bases between. Germline loops: CDR1 SGHKS, CDR2 YYEKEE (reference sequence). The CDR3 is 14 amino acids. The CDR3 coding sequence is TGTGCCAGCAGCCACACAGGGAAGGGCTATGGCTACACCTTC. The encoded protein is CASSHTGKGYGYTF.

V is TRBV5-1 and J is TRBJ1-1; maybe TRBD1 (5 bases). Per the germline V gene, CDR1 is SGHRS and CDR2 is YFSETQ. The CDR3 is 16 amino acids. V was clipped by 0 bases and J by 0 bases, with 12 bases between them. As DNA, the CDR3 is TGCGCCAGCAGCTTGGAGCCCCCCAGGGTGAACACTGAAGCTTTCTTT. Its translation is CASSLEPPRVNTEAFF.

This chain links TRBV7-8 with TRBJ2-3, with TRBD2 matching 8 bases. The CDR3 has 16 amino acids. The germline gives CDR1 SGHVS, CDR2 FQNEAQ. V dropped 5 bases and J dropped 0; count of bases not matched to a gene: 7. This CDR3 reads CASSLLRGASTDTQYF. As DNA, the CDR3 is TGTGCCAGCAGCCTCCTGCGGGGGGCCAGCACAGATACGCAGTATTTT.

The chain is built from TRBV4-2 and TRBJ2-2; D unresolved. Between the trimmed V and J ends, which lost 0 bases and 2 bases, there was a span of 13 bases. The CDR3 has 17 amino acids. CDR1 and CDR2 (germline): LGHNA, YNFKEQ. The CDR3 region is CASSQDFRSSNTGELFF. For the CDR3, the DNA is TGTGCCAGCAGCCAAGATTTTCGGTCTAGTAACACCGGGGAGCTGTTTTTT.

The chain uses TRBV7-9 and TRBJ1-2; TRBD1 matches at 7 bases. The trim removed 1 base at V and 6 bases at J, leaving 8 bases unmatched. Germline V CDR1 and CDR2: SEHNR, FQNEAQ (reference sequence). The CDR3 runs 15 residues. The CDR3 DNA reads as TGTGCCAGCAGCTTAGGGGACAGCACCTGGGATGGCTACACCTTC. Its protein is CASSLGDSTWDGYTF.

J is TRBJ1-2 and V is TRBV15, with 7 bases that match TRBD1. The CDR3 totals 16 residues. After removal of 0 bases from V and 4 bases from J, the junction contained 8 bases not matched to a gene. CDR1 is LNHNV, CDR2 YYDKDF, per germline (reference sequence). CDR3 bases: TGTGCCACCAGCAGAGATCAGGGGGACACCAGCTATGGCTACACCTTC. Amino acids: CATSRDQGDTSYGYTF. Full variable domain (rest looked up from reference TRBV15 and TRBJ1-2): DAMVIQNPRYQVTQFGKPVTLSCSQTLNHNVMYWYQQKSSQAPKLLFHYYDKDFNNEADTPDNFQSRRPNTSFCFLDIRSPGLGDTAMYLCATSRDQGDTSYGYTFGSGTRLTVV.

The gene calls are TRBV7-9 and TRBJ1-2; D remains ambiguous. This CDR3 comprises 13 residues. Germline V gene sequence: CDR1 SEHNR, CDR2 FQNEAQ (reference sequence). The V and J ends lost 2 bases and 1 base respectively, with 5 bases between them. As DNA, the CDR3 is TGTGCCAGCAGCTTACGCGATAACTATGGCTACACCTTC. As protein: CASSLRDNYGYTF.

The genes are TRBV2 and TRBJ2-1, with TRBD2 identical over 12 bases. After removal of 6 bases from V and 4 bases from J, the junction contained 4 bases not matched to a gene. The germline V gene has CDR1 SNHLY and CDR2 FYNNEI. This CDR3 is built from 15 residues. This chain's CDR3 is CASSLGLAGYNEQFF. CDR3 in DNA: TGTGCCAGCAGCCTTGGACTAGCGGGATACAATGAGCAGTTCTTC.